This T cell receptor beta chain was recorded in a study of blood T cell repertoires in COVID-19 (dated by TCRdb to about 2020). For the wider study: Samples from collaborators originated in the United States, Italy and Spain and spanned both the acute and convalescent phases of COVID-19. The prospective study material was composed of cDNA or gDNA derived from T cells, B-cell-depleted T cells, or PBMCs. The repertoires were released in a freely available public database meant as a resource for research on the immune response to SARS-CoV-2. Where available, HLA class I and class II types were obtained from metadata supplied by the sample provider rather than from assay-based typing. Samples came from the ongoing ImmuneRACE study (first 160 participants) plus 1,254 subjects from 6 global collaborators. Deeply sampled blood TCRbeta repertoires from subjects exposed to, actively infected with, or recovered from COVID-19 were included in the dataset. Nearly every sample came with metadata listing a de-identified subject ID, COVID-19 status, age in years and sex.

With respect to this clone: The specificity of this receptor is unknown. No base quality values were provided; no much bigger clone lies one nucleotide off.

TCRbeta CDR3 regions were amplified from genomic DNA using the immunoSEQ Assay, a bias-controlled multiplex PCR. Per the source publication's procedure: Within the assay, amplification of reference gene primers was used to estimate how many nucleated cells each sample contained. To quantify the absolute abundance of each unique TCRbeta CDR3 rearrangement, sequence reads were collapsed and filtered. For each sample, productive Simpson clonality was calculated by taking the square root of Simpson's diversity index across productive rearrangements. Drawn from immuneACCESS, this table holds only the in-frame rearrangements with V and J called that TCRdb kept. Clones are partly lost; checked studies trace under half to an unresolved V gene and leave the rest unexplained. The V and J calls and clone size come from that table; D and trimming were worked out from the DNA. The sample contains under 15,000 clones, around 90% of them found a single time. The ten most abundant clones make up approximately 30% of the sample.

The CDR3 covers 15 residues, taking in both the cysteine and the phenylalanine. The only DNA kept is the CDR3, 45 bases in frame from the first base. CDR1 is given as MNHEY and CDR2 as SVGAGI, both from the germline V gene. V is clipped by 7 bases and J by 4 bases, and the sequence between their germline boundaries is 18 bases long. Findings and caveats that apply to the study as a whole: The quantity of clinical and demographic metadata differed by source and by participant and was supplied without curation.

Each collaborating institution followed its own protocols to collect whole blood in K2EDTA tubes. For TCRbeta analysis, collaborators shipped samples as frozen whole blood, isolated PBMCs, or DNA extracted from either of those sample types. The sequence derives from a woman in her 70s with active COVID-19. The sequence links TRBV6-5 to TRBJ2-3; matching of 6 bases hints at TRBD2 as the D gene. The sample was peripheral blood. The CDR3 reads CASTPSEGVADTQYF. The sequenced DNA: TGTGCCAGCACCCCTTCGGAGGGAGTCGCAGATACGCAGTATTTT.